This TCR beta chain was sequenced in a study of immune characterization of retroperitoneal liposarcoma. The V gene's germline CDR1 is SGHTA and CDR2 FQGNSA. Trimming removed 3 bases at V and 9 bases at J, with 12 bases between. CDR3 length: 13 residues. By share of the sample, this clonotype is large (0.1 to 1%). TCRdb reprocessed the PCR reads with MiXCR, giving one entry per CDR3 protein. Here the sample spans roughly 20,000 distinct CDR3 sequences, approximately 35% being singletons. The genes are TRBV7-2 and TRBJ2-1; D assignment may be TRBD1 or TRBD2 (6 bases each). The sequence derives from a male donor with retroperitoneal liposarcoma. Sequenced input: blood. DNA for the CDR3: TGTGCCAGCAGCTTTAACGGGGGCTTTGAGCAGTTCTTC. Amino acids: CASSFNGGFEQFF. Together with reference TRBV7-2 and TRBJ2-1, the CDR3 gives the full variable domain: GAGVSQSPSNKVTEKGKDVELRCDPISGHTALYWYRQSLGQGLEFLIYFQGNSAPDKSGLPSDRFSAERTGGSVSTLTIQRTQQEDSAVYLCASSFNGGFEQFFGPGTRLTVL.